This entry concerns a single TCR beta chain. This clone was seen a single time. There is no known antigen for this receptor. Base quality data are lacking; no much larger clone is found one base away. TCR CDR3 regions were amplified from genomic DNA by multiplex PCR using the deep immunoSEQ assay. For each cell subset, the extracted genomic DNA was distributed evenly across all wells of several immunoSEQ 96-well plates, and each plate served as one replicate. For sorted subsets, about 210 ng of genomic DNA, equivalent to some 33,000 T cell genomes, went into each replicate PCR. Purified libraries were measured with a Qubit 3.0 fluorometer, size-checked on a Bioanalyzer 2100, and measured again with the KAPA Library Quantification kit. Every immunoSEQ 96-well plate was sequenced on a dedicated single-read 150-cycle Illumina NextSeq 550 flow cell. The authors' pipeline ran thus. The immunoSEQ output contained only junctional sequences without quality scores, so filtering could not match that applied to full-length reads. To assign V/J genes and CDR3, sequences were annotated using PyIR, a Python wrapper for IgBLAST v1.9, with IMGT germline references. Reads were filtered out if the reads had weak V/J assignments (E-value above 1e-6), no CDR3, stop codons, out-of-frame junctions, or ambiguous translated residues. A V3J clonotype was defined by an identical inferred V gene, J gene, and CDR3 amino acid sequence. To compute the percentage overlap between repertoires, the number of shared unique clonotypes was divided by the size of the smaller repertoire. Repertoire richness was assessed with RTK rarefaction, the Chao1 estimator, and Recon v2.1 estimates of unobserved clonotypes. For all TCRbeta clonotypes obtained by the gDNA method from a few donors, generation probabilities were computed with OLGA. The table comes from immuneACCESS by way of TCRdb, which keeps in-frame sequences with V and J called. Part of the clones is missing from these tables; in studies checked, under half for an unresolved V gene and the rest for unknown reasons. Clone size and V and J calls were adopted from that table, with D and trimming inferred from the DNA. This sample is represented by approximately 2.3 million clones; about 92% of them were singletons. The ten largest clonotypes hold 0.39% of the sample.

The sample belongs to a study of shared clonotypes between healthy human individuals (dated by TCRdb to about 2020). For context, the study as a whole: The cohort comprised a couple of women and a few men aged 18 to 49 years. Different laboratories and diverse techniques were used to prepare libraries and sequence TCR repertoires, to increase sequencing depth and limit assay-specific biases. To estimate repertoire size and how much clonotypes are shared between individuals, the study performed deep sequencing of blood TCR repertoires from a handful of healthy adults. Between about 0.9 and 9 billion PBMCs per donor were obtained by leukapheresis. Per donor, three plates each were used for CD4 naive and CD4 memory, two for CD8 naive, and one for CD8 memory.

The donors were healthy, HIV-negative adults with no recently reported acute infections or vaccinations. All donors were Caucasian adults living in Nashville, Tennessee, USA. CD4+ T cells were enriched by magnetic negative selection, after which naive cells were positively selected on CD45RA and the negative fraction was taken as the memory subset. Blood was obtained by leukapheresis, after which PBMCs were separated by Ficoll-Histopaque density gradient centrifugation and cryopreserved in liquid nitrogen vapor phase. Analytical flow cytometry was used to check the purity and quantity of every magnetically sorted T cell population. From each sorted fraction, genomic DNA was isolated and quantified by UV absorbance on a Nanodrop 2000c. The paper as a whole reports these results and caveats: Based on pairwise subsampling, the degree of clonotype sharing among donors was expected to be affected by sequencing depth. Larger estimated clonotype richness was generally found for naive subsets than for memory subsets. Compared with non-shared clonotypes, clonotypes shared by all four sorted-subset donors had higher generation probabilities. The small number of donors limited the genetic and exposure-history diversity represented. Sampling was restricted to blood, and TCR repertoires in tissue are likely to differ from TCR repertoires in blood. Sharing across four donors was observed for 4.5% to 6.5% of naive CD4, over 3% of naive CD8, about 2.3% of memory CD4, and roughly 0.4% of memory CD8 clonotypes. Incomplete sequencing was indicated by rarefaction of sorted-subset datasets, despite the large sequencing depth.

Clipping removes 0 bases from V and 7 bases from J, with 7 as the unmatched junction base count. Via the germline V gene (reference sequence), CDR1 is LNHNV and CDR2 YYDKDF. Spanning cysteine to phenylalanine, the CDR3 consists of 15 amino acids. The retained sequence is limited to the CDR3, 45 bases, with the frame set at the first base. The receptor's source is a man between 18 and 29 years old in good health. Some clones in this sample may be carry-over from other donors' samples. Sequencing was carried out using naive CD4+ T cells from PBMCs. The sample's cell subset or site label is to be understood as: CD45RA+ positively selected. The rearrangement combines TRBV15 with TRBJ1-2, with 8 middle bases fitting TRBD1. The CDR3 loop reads CATSRDGTGGAGYTF. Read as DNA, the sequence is TGTGCCACCAGCAGAGATGGCACAGGGGGTGCTGGCTACACCTTC.